One and the same sample provided the 26 T cell receptor beta chains below, sequenced in a study of cytomegalovirus exposure and HLA in healthy donors. PCR was performed using 60 Vbeta and 13 Jbeta primers. Clones were read by immunoSEQ multiplex PCR, and TCRdb kept only the in-frame ones, dropping some. The sample consists of nearly 110,000 clones, roughly 80% of them appearing once. Sequencing was done on a sample of PBMCs. The receptors originated from a man aged 50 to 60 in good health and CMV-seronegative.

The chain couples TRBV10-1 to TRBJ2-2, with D possibly matching TRBD2 (5 bases). The CDR3 has 12 amino acids. Germline V CDR1 and CDR2: WNHNN, SYGVQD (reference sequence). V shed 4 bases and J shed 7 bases, with 7 bases lying between them. CDR3 protein: CASSVSGGELFF. CDR3 bases: TGCGCCAGCAGTGTCAGCGGCGGGGAGCTGTTTTTT.

The chain uses TRBV10-3 and TRBJ1-4; 9 bases map to TRBD1. Germline-derived CDR1 and CDR2 are ENHRY and SYGVKD. The V and J ends lost 10 bases and 0 bases, in that order; junction bases with no gene match: 6. CDR3 length equals 15 residues. The CDR3 coding sequence is TGTGCCACCGGACAGGGGCTGGCAACTAATGAAAAACTGTTTTTT. Its protein is CATGQGLATNEKLFF.

This chain joins TRBV7-8 and TRBJ2-5, with TRBD1 as a possible D gene (6 bases). The CDR3 consists of 14 residues. The V gene lost 2 bases and the J gene lost 5 bases, with 12 bases spanning the gap. Germline V gene sequence: CDR1 SGHVS, CDR2 FQNEAQ. The CDR3 here is CASSLPQGWETQYF. CDR3 in DNA: TGTGCCAGCAGCTTACCACAGGGCTGGGAGACCCAGTACTTC. Combining the CDR3 with reference TRBV7-8 and TRBJ2-5 gives the whole variable domain GAGVSQSPRYKVAKRGQDVALRCDPISGHVSLFWYQQALGQGPEFLTYFQNEAQLDKSGLPSDRFFAERPEGSVSTLKIQRTQQEDSAVYLCASSLPQGWETQYFGPGTRLLVL.

This clone was detected once. The genes are TRBV2 and TRBJ1-4; D gene uncertain. This CDR3 is 13 amino acids long. Germline assignment: CDR1 SNHLY and CDR2 FYNNEI. V was clipped by 8 bases and J by 4 bases, with 11 bases between them. The CDR3 DNA is TGTGCCAGCCGACTCGTCCATAATGAAAAACTGTTTTTT. This codes for CASRLVHNEKLFF.

The CDR3 DNA reads TGTGCCAGCATCCTACTTAACCGAGGAACTGGGGCCAACGTCCTGACTTTC. Translation: CASILLNRGTGANVLTF. The chain carries TRBV7-9 and TRBJ2-6; D not resolved. The germline gives CDR1 SEHNR, CDR2 FQNEAQ (reference sequence). This CDR3 has 17 residues. V was clipped by 7 bases and J by 2 bases, with 18 bases between them.

The rearrangement uses TRBV14 and TRBJ1-4; D remains ambiguous. V dropped 1 base and J dropped 7 bases, with 13 bases sitting between them. Germline values: CDR1 SGHDN, CDR2 FVKESK. This CDR3 has 15 amino acids. CDR3 nucleotide sequence: TGTGCCAGCAGCCAAGGGGGAGCAGCCGGTGAAAAACTGTTTTTT. Encoded protein: CASSQGGAAGEKLFF.

V and J are TRBV9 and TRBJ2-1; 9 nucleotides match TRBD2. Trimming removed 0 bases from V and 9 bases from J; junction bases left unmatched: 7. The length of the CDR3 is 15 residues. Germline values: CDR1 SGDLS, CDR2 YYNGEE. In DNA form, the CDR3 reads TGTGCCAGCAGCGTAGGTGTGAGCGGGGGGAGTGAGCAGTTCTTC. It yields the protein CASSVGVSGGSEQFF.

Only one count was recorded for this clone. This chain joins TRBV19 and TRBJ1-1; 7 bases agree with TRBD1. Germline CDR1 LNHDA, CDR2 SQIVND (reference sequence). CDR3 length equals 16 residues. V lost 3 bases, J lost 2 bases, and 9 bases stayed unmatched. DNA for the CDR3: TGTGCCAGTAGTATGAGACAGGGTGGGGTTAACACTGAAGCTTTCTTT. It specifies CASSMRQGGVNTEAFF. The complete variable domain, with remaining parts taken from reference TRBV19 and TRBJ1-1, reads DGGITQSPKYLFRKEGQNVTLSCEQNLNHDAMYWYRQDPGQGLRLIYYSQIVNDFQKGDIAEGYSVSREKKESFPLTVTSAQKNPTAFYLCASSMRQGGVNTEAFFGQGTRLTVV.

This sequence joins TRBV2 and TRBJ1-1; perhaps TRBD1 as D (6 bases). This CDR3 is 15 amino acids long. The germline V gene has CDR1 SNHLY and CDR2 FYNNEI. The V and J ends lost 6 bases and 2 bases respectively, with 16 bases between them. This CDR3 reads CASRVDRRGNTEAFF. The DNA for the CDR3 is TGTGCCAGCAGGGTAGACAGGAGAGGAAACACTGAAGCTTTCTTT.

The chain employs TRBV9 and TRBJ2-2; 7 bases are a match to TRBD1. V was clipped by 3 bases and J by 5 bases; unmatched bases: 4. The CDR3 has 14 amino acids. CDR1 is SGDLS, CDR2 YYNGEE, per germline. CDR3 region: CASSALQGTGELFF. CDR3 DNA: TGTGCCAGCAGCGCCCTACAGGGGACCGGGGAGCTGTTTTTT.

In this sample, this clone turned up once. The chain recombines TRBV7-2 with TRBJ2-2; 7 bases match TRBD2. The CDR3 runs 14 residues. The V segment lost 4 bases and the J segment 8 bases; nucleotides outside the gene matches: 7. Germline V gene data show CDR1 as SGHTA and CDR2 as FQGNSA. CDR3 sequence (DNA): TGTGCCAGCAGCTCCTCACTTAGCGGGGGGGAGCTGTTTTTT. Translating it yields CASSSSLSGGELFF.

The chain has TRBV23-1 and TRBJ2-7; the D is unclear. TRBV23-1 is an open reading frame whose function is uncertain. Between the trimmed V and J ends, which lost 0 bases and 6 bases, there was a span of 6 bases. The CDR3 is made up of 12 amino acids. The CDR3 coding sequence is TGCGCCAGCAGTCAATCAGCGACCGAGCAGTACGTC. Translation: CASSQSATEQYV.

The rearrangement links TRBV7-2 to TRBJ2-3; TRBD1 matches at 9 bases. CDR1 SGHTA and CDR2 FQGNSA come from the germline V gene. CDR3 length: 15 residues. V shed 5 bases and J 2 bases; nucleotides not matched to a gene: 5. The CDR3 protein is CASSQYRGLTDTQYF. CDR3 nucleotide sequence: TGTGCCAGCAGCCAATACAGGGGGCTCACAGATACGCAGTATTTT.

The chain joins TRBV5-1 to TRBJ2-7, with D possibly TRBD2 on 5 matching bases. From germline, CDR1 is SGHRS and CDR2 YFSETQ. The V end lost 3 bases, the J end lost 3 bases, and 13 bases lay between the germline ends. This CDR3 is built from 14 residues. In DNA form, the CDR3 reads TGCGCCAGCAGCTCCCCCGGGGAAAGCTACGAGCAGTACTTC. Amino acids: CASSSPGESYEQYF.

The chain joins TRBV18 to TRBJ2-1; TRBD1 agrees at 8 bases. CDR1 is KGHSH, CDR2 LQKENI, per germline. After removal of 2 bases from V and 0 bases from J, the junction contained 0 bases not matched to a gene. The CDR3 contains 15 residues. CDR3 protein: CASSPTGGSYNEQFF. The CDR3 DNA is TGTGCCAGCTCACCAACAGGGGGCTCCTACAATGAGCAGTTCTTC.

The chain has TRBV10-1 and TRBJ2-5; 14 nucleotides align to TRBD2. Trimming took 10 bases from V and 2 from J; bases not matched to a gene: 6. The germline gives CDR1 WNHNN, CDR2 SYGVQD (reference sequence). The CDR3 length is 15 residues. The chain's CDR3 is CATYRTSGGQETQYF. CDR3 nucleotides: TGCGCCACCTATCGGACTAGCGGGGGGCAAGAGACCCAGTACTTC.

This clone was seen a single time. The chain couples TRBV5-4 to TRBJ2-7; 12 bases map to TRBD2. This CDR3 spans 15 amino acids. Germline lookup yields CDR1 SGHNT and CDR2 YYREEE (reference sequence). J was trimmed by 2 bases and V by 2 bases; bases with no gene match: 2. The CDR3 is CASSLRTSGAYEQYF. The CDR3 nucleotides are TGTGCCAGCAGCTTAAGGACTAGCGGGGCCTACGAGCAGTACTTC.

This clone was recorded once. V gene TRBV4-1 combines with J gene TRBJ1-2; D is unclear. Germline CDR1 reads MGHRA; CDR2 reads YSYEKL. Trimming removed 2 bases from V and 4 bases from J, with 23 bases in between. This CDR3 is 18 amino acids long. The CDR3 here is CASSQLFVREPAGYGYTF. DNA for the CDR3: TGCGCCAGCAGCCAACTATTCGTCCGGGAACCTGCGGGCTATGGCTACACCTTC.

This chain links TRBV19 with TRBJ1-5; 8 bases match TRBD1. This CDR3 has 15 residues. Germline CDR1 and CDR2: LNHDA and SQIVND (reference sequence). V shed 3 bases and J 1 base; nucleotides not matched to a gene: 2. CDR3 residues: CASSMDRESNQPQHF. The CDR3 bases are TGTGCCAGTAGTATGGACAGGGAGAGCAATCAGCCCCAGCATTTT.

This chain joins TRBV4-2 and TRBJ2-5, with 9 bases aligning to TRBD2. Germline trimming cut 0 bases from V and 4 bases from J; bases unmatched to any gene: 3. This CDR3 is built from 15 residues. CDR1 is LGHNA and CDR2 is YNFKEQ in the germline V gene. The CDR3 sequence: CASSQDQGLAETQYF. The CDR3 bases are TGTGCCAGCAGCCAAGATCAGGGACTAGCAGAGACCCAGTACTTC.

The chain is built from TRBV6-1 and TRBJ1-5; 8 bases are shared with TRBD1. The CDR3 runs to 16 residues. J gave up 1 base and V 2 bases, and 4 bases lay outside the gene matches. Germline V gene data show CDR1 as MNHNS and CDR2 as SASEGT. CDR3 sequence (DNA): TGTGCCAGCAGTGAATTTGACAGGGGCAGCAATCAGCCCCAGCATTTT. This codes for CASSEFDRGSNQPQHF.

V gene TRBV19 combines with J gene TRBJ1-3, with D uncertain. This CDR3 has 18 amino acids. The V and J ends lost 2 bases and 0 bases respectively, with 17 bases between them. Per the germline V gene, CDR1 is LNHDA and CDR2 is SQIVND (reference sequence). CDR3 residues: CASSIFYSGISSGNTIYF. CDR3 in DNA: TGTGCCAGTAGTATATTCTACTCGGGGATCAGCTCTGGAAACACCATATATTTT.

This clone was seen just once. V and J are TRBV7-8 and TRBJ2-7, with 9 bases fitting TRBD1. The CDR3 is 14 residues long. After removal of 7 bases from V and 1 base from J, the junction contained 5 bases not matched to a gene. Germline CDR1 is SGHVS and CDR2 is FQNEAQ. CDR3 in amino acids: CASTLGTGSYEQYV. In DNA form, the CDR3 reads TGTGCCAGCACCTTGGGGACAGGGTCCTACGAGCAGTACGTC.

The rearrangement links TRBV19 to TRBJ1-1; 8 bases agree with TRBD1. The germline V gene encodes CDR1 LNHDA and CDR2 SQIVND (reference sequence). J gave up 0 bases and V 7 bases, and 7 bases lay outside the gene matches. CDR3 length: 15 residues. CDR3 sequence (DNA): TGTGCCAGTAAAGAACAGGGGGACATGAACACTGAAGCTTTCTTT. Translation gives CASKEQGDMNTEAFF.

The rearrangement links TRBV5-1 to TRBJ1-6; the D is unclear. Deletions cut 4 bases from V and 7 bases from J, with 18 bases between. CDR1 and CDR2 from the germline V gene are SGHRS and YFSETQ. CDR3 size: 16 residues. The CDR3 bases are TGCGCCAGCAGCACGGGAGGTCCTAACCGGAATTCACCCCTCCACTTT. It encodes CASSTGGPNRNSPLHF.

This sequence joins TRBV12-5 and TRBJ1-2, with 10 positions matching TRBD1. The CDR3 contains 15 residues. Losses at the gene ends were 7 bases for V and 4 bases for J; bases not matched to a gene: 9. Germline CDR1 reads LGHNT; CDR2 reads FRNRAP. Here the CDR3 DNA reads TGTGCTAGTGTGGGGGAGGGACAGGGGATCTATGGCTACACCTTC. Protein sequence: CASVGEGQGIYGYTF.